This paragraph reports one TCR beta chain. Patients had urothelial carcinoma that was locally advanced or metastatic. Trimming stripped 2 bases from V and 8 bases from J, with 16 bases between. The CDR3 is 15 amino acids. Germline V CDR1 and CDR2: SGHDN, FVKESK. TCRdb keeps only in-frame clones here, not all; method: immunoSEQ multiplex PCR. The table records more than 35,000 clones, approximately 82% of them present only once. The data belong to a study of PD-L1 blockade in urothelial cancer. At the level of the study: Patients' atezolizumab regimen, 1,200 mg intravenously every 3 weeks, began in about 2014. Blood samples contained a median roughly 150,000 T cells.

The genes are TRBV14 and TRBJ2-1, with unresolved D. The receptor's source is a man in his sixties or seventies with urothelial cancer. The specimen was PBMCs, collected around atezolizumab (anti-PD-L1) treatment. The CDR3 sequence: CASSQRPRNGDEQFF. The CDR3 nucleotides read TGTGCCAGCAGCCAAAGGCCGCGAAACGGAGATGAGCAGTTCTTC.